This paragraph covers one T cell receptor beta chain sequence. Unmatched junction bases numbered 5, after V lost 6 bases and J lost 11 bases. CDR1 and CDR2 from the germline V gene are MNHEY and SVGAGI. The CDR3 length is 12 residues. Method: immunoSEQ multiplex PCR; TCRdb's copy keeps in-frame clones and lacks some. The table records about 150,000 clones, about 93% of them present only once. These data come from a study of control samples from healthy donors and cancer patients. The gene calls are TRBV6-5 and TRBJ2-1, with TRBD2 identical over 9 bases. The sequencing input was blood. The clonotype was recovered from a man between 50 and 59 years old in good health. The CDR3 is CASRDLAGKQFF. Here the CDR3 DNA reads TGTGCCAGCAGGGATCTAGCGGGGAAGCAGTTCTTC.